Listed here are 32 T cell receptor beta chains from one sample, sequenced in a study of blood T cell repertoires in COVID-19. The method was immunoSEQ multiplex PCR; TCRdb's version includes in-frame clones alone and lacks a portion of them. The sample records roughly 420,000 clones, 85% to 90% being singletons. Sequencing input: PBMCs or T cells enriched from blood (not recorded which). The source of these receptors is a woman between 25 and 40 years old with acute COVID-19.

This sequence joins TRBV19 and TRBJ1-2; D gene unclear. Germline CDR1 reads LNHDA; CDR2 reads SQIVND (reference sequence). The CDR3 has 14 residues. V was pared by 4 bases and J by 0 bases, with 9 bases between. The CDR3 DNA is TGTGCCAGTAGTAGTGGCAGGTCTAACTATGGCTACACCTTC. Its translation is CASSSGRSNYGYTF.

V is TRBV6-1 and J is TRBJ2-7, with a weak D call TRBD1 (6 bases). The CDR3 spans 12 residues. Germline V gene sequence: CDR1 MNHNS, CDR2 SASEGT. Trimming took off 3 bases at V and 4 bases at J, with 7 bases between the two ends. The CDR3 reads CASSDRGYEQYF. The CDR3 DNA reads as TGTGCCAGCAGTGACAGGGGTTACGAGCAGTACTTC.

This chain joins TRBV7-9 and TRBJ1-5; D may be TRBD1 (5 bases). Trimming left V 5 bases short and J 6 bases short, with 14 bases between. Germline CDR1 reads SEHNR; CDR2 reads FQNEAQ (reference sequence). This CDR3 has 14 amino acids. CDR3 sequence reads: CASSEEGRFQPQHF. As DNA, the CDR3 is TGTGCCAGCAGCGAGGAGGGGCGGTTTCAGCCCCAGCATTTT.

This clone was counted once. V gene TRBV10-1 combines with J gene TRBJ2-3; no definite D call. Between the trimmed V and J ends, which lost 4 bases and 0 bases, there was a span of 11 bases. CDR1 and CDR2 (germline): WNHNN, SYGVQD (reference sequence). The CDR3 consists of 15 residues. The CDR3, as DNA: TGCGCCAGCAGTGTTGGGCGTTTAAGCACAGATACGCAGTATTTT. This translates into CASSVGRLSTDTQYF.

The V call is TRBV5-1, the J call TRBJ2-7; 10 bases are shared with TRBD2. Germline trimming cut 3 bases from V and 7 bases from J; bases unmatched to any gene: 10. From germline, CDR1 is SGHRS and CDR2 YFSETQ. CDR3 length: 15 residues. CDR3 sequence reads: CASSYTSGVGGEQYF. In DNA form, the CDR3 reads TGCGCCAGCAGCTATACTAGCGGGGTAGGTGGGGAGCAGTACTTC.

The CDR3 loop reads CASGRTSDGRTSGANVLTF. DNA for the CDR3: TGTGCTAGTGGACGTACCTCTGACGGGAGAACTTCTGGGGCCAACGTCCTGACTTTC. This chain joins TRBV12-5 and TRBJ2-6, with D perhaps TRBD2 (6 bases). This CDR3 is built from 19 residues. Trimming cost V 6 bases and J 1 base, with 22 bases left between them. CDR1 and CDR2 from the germline V gene are LGHNT and FRNRAP.

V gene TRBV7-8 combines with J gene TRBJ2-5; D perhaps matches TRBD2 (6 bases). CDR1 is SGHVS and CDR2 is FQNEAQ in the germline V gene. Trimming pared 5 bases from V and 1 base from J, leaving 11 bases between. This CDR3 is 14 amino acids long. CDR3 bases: TGTGCCAGCAGCGTACCGGGAGCCCAAGAGACCCAGTACTTC. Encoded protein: CASSVPGAQETQYF. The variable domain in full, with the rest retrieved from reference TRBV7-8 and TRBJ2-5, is GAGVSQSPRYKVAKRGQDVALRCDPISGHVSLFWYQQALGQGPEFLTYFQNEAQLDKSGLPSDRFFAERPEGSVSTLKIQRTQQEDSAVYLCASSVPGAQETQYFGPGTRLLVL.

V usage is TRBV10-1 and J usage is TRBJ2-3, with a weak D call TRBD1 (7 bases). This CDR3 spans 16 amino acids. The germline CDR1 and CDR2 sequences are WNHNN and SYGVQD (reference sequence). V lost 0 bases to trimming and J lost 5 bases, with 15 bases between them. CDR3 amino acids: CASSESRGTQEDTQYF. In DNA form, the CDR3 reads TGCGCCAGCAGTGAGTCCAGGGGGACTCAGGAAGATACGCAGTATTTT.

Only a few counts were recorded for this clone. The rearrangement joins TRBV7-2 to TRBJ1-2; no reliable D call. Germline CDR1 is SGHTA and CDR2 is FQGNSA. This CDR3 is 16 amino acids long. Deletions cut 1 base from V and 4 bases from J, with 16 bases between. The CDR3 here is CASSLDSGQPTYGYTF. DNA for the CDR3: TGTGCCAGCAGCTTAGATTCAGGTCAGCCGACCTATGGCTACACCTTC.

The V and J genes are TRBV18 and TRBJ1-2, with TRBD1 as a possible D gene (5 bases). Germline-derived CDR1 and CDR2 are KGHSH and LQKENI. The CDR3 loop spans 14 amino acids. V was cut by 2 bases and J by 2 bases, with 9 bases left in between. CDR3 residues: CASSPSGGNYGYTF. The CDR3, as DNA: TGTGCCAGCTCACCATCCGGGGGGAACTATGGCTACACCTTC. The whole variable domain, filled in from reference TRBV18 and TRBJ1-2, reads NAGVMQNPRHLVRRRGQEARLRCSPMKGHSHVYWYRQLPEEGLKFMVYLQKENIIDESGMPKERFSAEFPKEGPSILRIQQVVRGDSAAYFCASSPSGGNYGYTFGSGTRLTVV.

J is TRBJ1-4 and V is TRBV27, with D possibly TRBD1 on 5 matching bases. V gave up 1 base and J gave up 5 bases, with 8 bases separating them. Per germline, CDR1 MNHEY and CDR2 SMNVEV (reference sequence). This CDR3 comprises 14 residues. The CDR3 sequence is CASSLWGGNEKLFF. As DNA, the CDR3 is TGTGCCAGCAGTTTATGGGGGGGGAATGAAAAACTGTTTTTT.

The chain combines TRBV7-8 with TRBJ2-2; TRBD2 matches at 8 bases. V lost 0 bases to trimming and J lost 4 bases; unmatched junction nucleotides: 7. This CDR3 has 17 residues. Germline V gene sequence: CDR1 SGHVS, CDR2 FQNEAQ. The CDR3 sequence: CASSLAPRGGFTGELFF. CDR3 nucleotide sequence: TGTGCCAGCAGCTTAGCCCCTCGGGGGGGCTTCACCGGGGAGCTGTTTTTT. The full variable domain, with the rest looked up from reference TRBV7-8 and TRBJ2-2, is GAGVSQSPRYKVAKRGQDVALRCDPISGHVSLFWYQQALGQGPEFLTYFQNEAQLDKSGLPSDRFFAERPEGSVSTLKIQRTQQEDSAVYLCASSLAPRGGFTGELFFGEGSRLTVL.

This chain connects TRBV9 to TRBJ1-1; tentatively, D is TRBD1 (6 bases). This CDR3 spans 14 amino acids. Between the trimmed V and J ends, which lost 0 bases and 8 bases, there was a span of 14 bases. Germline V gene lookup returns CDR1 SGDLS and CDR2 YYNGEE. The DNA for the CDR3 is TGTGCCAGCAGCGTAGGAGACCAGGGGTCCGAAGCTTTCTTT. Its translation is CASSVGDQGSEAFF.

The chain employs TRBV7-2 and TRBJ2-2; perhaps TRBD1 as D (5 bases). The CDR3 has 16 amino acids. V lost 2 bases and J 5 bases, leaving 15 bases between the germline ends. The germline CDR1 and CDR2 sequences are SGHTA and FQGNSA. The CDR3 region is CASSLFADKTTGELFF. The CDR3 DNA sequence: TGTGCCAGCAGCTTATTCGCGGACAAGACGACCGGGGAGCTGTTTTTT.

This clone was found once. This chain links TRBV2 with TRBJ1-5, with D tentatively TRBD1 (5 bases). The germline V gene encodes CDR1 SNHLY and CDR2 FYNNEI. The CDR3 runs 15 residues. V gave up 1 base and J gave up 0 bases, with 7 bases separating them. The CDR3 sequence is CASSEGRVSNQPQHF. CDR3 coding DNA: TGTGCCAGCAGTGAAGGCAGGGTTAGCAATCAGCCCCAGCATTTT.

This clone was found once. CDR3 residues: CASSPRAGGQETQYF. The CDR3 DNA sequence: TGTGCCAGCAGTCCTCGAGCGGGGGGACAAGAGACCCAGTACTTC. The gene calls are TRBV2 and TRBJ2-5; 9 bases agree with TRBD2. Germline CDR1 and CDR2: SNHLY and FYNNEI. This CDR3 is 15 amino acids long. Trimming removed 5 bases from V and 2 bases from J; junction bases left unmatched: 6.

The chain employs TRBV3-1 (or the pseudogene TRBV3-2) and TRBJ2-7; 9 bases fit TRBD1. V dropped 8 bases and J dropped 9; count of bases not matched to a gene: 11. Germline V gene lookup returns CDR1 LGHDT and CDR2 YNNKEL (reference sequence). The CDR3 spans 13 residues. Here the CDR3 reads CASAPGTGKGQYF. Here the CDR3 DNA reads TGTGCCAGCGCGCCGGGGACAGGGAAGGGGCAGTACTTC.

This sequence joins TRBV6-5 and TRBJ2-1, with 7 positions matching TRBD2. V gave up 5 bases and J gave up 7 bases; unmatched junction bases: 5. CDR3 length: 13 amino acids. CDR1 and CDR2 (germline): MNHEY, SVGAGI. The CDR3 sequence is CASSPRSGNEQFF. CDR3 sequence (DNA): TGTGCCAGCAGTCCCCGTAGCGGGAATGAGCAGTTCTTC.

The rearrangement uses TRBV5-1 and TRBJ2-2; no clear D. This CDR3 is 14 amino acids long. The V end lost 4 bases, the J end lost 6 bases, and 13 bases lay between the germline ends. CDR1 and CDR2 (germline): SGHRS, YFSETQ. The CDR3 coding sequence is TGCGCCAGCAGCCCCGAGGCCGATGCCGGGGAGCTGTTTTTT. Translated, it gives CASSPEADAGELFF.

CDR3 in amino acids: CASSRTGGDQETQYF. The CDR3 nucleotides are TGCGCCAGCAGTAGGACAGGGGGCGACCAAGAGACCCAGTACTTC. The rearrangement links TRBV5-1 to TRBJ2-5; 11 nucleotides line up with TRBD1. The V gene's germline CDR1 is SGHRS and CDR2 YFSETQ. The CDR3 has 15 residues. Trimming removed 5 bases from V and 0 bases from J; junction bases left unmatched: 3.

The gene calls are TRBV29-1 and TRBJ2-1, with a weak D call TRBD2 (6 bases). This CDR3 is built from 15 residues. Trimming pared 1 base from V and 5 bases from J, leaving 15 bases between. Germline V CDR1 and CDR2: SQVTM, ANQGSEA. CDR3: CSVEGARDQNNEQFF. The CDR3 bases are TGCAGCGTTGAAGGTGCGCGGGACCAGAACAATGAGCAGTTCTTC.

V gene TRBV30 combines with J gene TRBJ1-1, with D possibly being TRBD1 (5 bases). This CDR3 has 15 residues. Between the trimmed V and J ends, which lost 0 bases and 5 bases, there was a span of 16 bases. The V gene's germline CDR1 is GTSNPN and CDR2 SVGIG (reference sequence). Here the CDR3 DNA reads TGTGCCTGGAGTGTAGGCCAGGGTCGGCAAACTGAAGCTTTCTTT. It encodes CAWSVGQGRQTEAFF.

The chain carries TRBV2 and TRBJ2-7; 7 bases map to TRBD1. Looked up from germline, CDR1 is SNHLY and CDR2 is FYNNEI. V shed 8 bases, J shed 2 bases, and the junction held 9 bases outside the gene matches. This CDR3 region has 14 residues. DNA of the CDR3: TGTGCCAGCGAGATGGACAGGTTTGCCTACGAGCAGTACTTC. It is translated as CASEMDRFAYEQYF.

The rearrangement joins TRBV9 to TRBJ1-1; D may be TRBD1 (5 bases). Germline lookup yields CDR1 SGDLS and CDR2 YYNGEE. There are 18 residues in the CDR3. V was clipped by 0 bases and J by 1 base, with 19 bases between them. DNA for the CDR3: TGTGCCAGCAGCGTAGACGGGGGACCGAGACACCGGAACACTGAAGCTTTCTTT. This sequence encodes CASSVDGGPRHRNTEAFF.

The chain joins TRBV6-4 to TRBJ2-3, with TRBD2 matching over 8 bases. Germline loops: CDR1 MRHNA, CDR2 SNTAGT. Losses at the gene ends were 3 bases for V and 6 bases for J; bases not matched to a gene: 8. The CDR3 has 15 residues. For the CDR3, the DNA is TGTGCCAGCAGTGAAACGGGGGGGCCTGGGGATACGCAGTATTTT. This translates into CASSETGGPGDTQYF.

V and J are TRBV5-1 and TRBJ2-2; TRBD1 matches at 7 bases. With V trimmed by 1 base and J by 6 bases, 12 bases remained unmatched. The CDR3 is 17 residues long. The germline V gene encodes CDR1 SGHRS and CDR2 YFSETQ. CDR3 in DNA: TGCGCCAGCAGCTTGAGGTTTATAGGGGGCCCACCCGGGGAGCTGTTTTTT. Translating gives CASSLRFIGGPPGELFF.

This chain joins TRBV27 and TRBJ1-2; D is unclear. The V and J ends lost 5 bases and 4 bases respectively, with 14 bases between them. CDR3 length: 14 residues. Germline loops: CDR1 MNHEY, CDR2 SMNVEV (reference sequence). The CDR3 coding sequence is TGTGCCAGCAGTGCCGGCGGTCGCGGCTATGGCTACACCTTC. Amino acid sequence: CASSAGGRGYGYTF.

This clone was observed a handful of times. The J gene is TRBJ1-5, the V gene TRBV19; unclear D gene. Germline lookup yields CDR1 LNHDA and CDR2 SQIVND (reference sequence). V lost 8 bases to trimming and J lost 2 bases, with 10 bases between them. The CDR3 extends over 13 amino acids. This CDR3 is CASSRGGNQPQHF. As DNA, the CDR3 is TGTGCCAGTTCTCGGGGAGGCAATCAGCCCCAGCATTTT.

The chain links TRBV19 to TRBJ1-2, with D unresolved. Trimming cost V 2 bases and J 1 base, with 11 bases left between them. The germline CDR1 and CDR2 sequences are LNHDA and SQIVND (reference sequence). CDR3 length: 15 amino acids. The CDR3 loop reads CASSISERNNYGYTF. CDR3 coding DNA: TGTGCCAGTAGTATATCGGAGAGAAATAACTATGGCTACACCTTC.

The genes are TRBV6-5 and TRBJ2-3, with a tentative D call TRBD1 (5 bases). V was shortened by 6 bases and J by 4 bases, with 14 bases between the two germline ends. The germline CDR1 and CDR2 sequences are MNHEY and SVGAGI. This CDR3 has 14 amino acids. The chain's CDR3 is CASSPLSRADTQYF. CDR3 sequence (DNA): TGTGCCAGCAGCCCCCTGAGCAGGGCAGATACGCAGTATTTT.

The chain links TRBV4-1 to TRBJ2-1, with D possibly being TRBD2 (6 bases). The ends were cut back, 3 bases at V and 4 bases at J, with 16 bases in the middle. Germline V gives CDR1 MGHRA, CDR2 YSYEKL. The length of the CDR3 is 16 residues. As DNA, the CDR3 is TGCGCCAGCAGCCAGAGGCCCGGGACTCTTTACAATGAGCAGTTCTTC. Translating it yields CASSQRPGTLYNEQFF.

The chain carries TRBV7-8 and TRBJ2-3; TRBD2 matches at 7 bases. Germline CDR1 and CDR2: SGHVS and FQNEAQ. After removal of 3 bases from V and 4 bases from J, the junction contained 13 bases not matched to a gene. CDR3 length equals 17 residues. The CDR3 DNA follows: TGTGCCAGCAGCTTGTGGTTGAGCGGCGGGGGTGCAGATACGCAGTATTTT. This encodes CASSLWLSGGGADTQYF.